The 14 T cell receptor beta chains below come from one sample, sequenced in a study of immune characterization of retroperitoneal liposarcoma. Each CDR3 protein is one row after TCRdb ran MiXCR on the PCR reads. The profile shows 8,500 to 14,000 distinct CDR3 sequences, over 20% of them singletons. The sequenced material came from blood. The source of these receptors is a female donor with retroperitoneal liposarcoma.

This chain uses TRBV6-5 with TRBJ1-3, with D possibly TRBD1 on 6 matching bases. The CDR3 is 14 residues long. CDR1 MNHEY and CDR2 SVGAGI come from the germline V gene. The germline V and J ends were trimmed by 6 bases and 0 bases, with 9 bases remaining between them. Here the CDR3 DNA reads TGTGCCAGCAGCCGGGACATCTCTGGAAACACCATATATTTT. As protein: CASSRDISGNTIYF.

The CDR3 DNA sequence: TGTGCTAGTGGGAAAAGCGGAGTTTCAAACACCATATATTTT. Protein product: CASGKSGVSNTIYF. J is TRBJ1-3 and V is TRBV12-5; D unclear. Germline V gene lookup returns CDR1 LGHNT and CDR2 FRNRAP. V dropped 6 bases and J dropped 6 bases, with 15 bases sitting between them. The CDR3 sequence is 14 residues long. The whole variable domain, filled in from reference TRBV12-5 and TRBJ1-3, reads DARVTQTPRHKVTEMGQEVTMRCQPILGHNTVFWYRQTMMQGLELLAYFRNRAPLDDSGMPKDRFSAEMPDATLATLKIQPSEPRDSAVYFCASGKSGVSNTIYFGEGSWLTVV.

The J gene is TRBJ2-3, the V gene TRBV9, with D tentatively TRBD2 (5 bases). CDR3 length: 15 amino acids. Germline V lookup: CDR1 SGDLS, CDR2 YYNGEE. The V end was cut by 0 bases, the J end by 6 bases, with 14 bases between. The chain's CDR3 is CASSVGAARPDTQYF. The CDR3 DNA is TGTGCCAGCAGCGTAGGAGCGGCTAGACCGGATACGCAGTATTTT. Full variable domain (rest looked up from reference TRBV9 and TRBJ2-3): DSGVTQTPKHLITATGQRVTLRCSPRSGDLSVYWYQQSLDQGLQFLIQYYNGEERAKGNILERFSAQQFPDLHSELNLSSLELGDSALYFCASSVGAARPDTQYFGPGTRLTVL.

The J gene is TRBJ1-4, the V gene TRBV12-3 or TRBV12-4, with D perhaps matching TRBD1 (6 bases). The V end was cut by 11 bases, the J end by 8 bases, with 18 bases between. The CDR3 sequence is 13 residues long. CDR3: CASGRGGVEKLFF. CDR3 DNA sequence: TGTGCCTCCGGCAGGGGTGGGGTCGAAAAACTGTTTTTT.

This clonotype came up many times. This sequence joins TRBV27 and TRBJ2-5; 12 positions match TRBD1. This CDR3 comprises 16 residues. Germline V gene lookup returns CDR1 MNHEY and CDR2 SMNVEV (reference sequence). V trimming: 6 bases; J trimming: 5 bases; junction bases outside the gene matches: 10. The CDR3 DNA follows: TGTGCCAGCAGCCCCTTTGGGACAGGGGGCGGGGAGACCCAGTACTTC. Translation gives CASSPFGTGGGETQYF.

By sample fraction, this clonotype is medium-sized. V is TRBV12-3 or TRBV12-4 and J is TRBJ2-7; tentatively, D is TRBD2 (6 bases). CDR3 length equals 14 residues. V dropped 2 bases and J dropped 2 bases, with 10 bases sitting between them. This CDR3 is CASSLFSGTYEQYF. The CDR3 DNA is TGTGCCAGCAGTTTATTTAGCGGCACCTACGAGCAGTACTTC.

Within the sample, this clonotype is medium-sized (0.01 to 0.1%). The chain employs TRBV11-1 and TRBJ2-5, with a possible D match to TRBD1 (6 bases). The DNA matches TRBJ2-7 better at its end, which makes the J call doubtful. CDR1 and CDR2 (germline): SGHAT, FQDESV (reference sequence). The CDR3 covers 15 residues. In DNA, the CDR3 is TGTGCCAGCAGCTTAGCGCTGGGACATCACTACGAGCAGTACTTC. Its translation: CASSLALGHHYEQYF.

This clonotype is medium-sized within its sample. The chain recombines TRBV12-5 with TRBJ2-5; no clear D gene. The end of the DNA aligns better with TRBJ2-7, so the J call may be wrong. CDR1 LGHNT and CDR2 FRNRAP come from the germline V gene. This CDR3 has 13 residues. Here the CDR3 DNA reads TGTGCTAGTGGTTTGGACCCTTCCCTCGAGCAGTACTTC. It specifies CASGLDPSLEQYF.

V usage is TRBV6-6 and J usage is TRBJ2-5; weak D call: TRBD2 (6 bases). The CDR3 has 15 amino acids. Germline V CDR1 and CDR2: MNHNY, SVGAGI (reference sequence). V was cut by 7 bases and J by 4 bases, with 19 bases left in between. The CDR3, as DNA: TGTGCCAGCACCGAACGCTGGCAGGGAGGAGAGACCCAGTACTTC. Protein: CASTERWQGGETQYF.

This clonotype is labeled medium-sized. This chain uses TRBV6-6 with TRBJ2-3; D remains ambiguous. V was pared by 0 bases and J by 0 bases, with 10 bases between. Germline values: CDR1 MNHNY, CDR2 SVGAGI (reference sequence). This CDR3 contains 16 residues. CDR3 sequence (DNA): TGTGCCAGCAGTTACTCAGGGCCCATTAGCACAGATACGCAGTATTTT. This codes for CASSYSGPISTDTQYF.

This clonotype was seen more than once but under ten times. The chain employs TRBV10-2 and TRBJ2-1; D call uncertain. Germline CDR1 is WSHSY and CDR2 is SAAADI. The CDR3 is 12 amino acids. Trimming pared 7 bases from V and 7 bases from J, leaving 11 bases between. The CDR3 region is CASNPYGNEQFF. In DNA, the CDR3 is TGCGCCAGCAACCCGTACGGTAATGAGCAGTTCTTC.

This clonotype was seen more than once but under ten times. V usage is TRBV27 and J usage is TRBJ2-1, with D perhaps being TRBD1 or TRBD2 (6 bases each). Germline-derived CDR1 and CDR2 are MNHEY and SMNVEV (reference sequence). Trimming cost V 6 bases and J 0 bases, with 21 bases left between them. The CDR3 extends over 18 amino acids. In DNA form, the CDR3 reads TGTGCCAGCAGGCGAAGGGGGAGGACCAGGAGCTCCTACAATGAGCAGTTCTTC. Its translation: CASRRRGRTRSSYNEQFF.

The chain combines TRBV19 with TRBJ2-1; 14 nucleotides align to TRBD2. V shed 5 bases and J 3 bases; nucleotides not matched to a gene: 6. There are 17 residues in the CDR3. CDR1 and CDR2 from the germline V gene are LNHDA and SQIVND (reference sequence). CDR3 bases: TGTGCCAGTAGTGGGACTAGCGGGAGAAAGAACTACAATGAGCAGTTCTTC. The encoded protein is CASSGTSGRKNYNEQFF.

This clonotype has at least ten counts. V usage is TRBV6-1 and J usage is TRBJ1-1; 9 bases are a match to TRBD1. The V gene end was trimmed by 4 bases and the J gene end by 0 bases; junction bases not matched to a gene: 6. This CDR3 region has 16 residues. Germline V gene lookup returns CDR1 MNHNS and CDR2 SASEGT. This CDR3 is CASSATGGDMNTEAFF. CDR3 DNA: TGTGCCAGCAGTGCGACAGGGGGTGACATGAACACTGAAGCTTTCTTT.